The 17 T cell receptor beta chains below all came from one sample that was sequenced in a study of blood T cell repertoires in COVID-19. The repertoire was sequenced with immunoSEQ multiplex PCR; TCRdb's copy has only in-frame clones and lacks some. The sample has around 200,000 clones, roughly four fifths seen once. The sequencing sample was made of peripheral blood. Receptor source: a human donor with acute or convalescent COVID-19. The donor label of this sample is uncertain.

V usage is TRBV28 and J usage is TRBJ2-2; TRBD2 aligns across 11 bases. This CDR3 comprises 15 residues. CDR1 is MDHEN, CDR2 SYDVKM, per germline. Trimming cost V 6 bases and J 7 bases; bases outside gene matches: 7. The CDR3 sequence is CASRDLAGGGGELFF. CDR3 coding DNA: TGTGCCAGCAGAGATCTAGCGGGAGGAGGCGGGGAGCTGTTTTTT.

This clone was counted a few times. The V gene is TRBV7-2, the J gene TRBJ1-5; the D is unclear. The CDR3 has 14 amino acids. In germline, CDR1 is SGHTA, CDR2 FQGNSA. V was cut by 6 bases and J by 4 bases, with 13 bases left in between. The CDR3 DNA reads TGTGCCAGCAGGGCTTTGGCCCTGAATCAGCCCCAGCATTTT. Amino acids: CASRALALNQPQHF.

The chain's CDR3 is CASRRQGGNQPQHF. The CDR3 region has the DNA TGTGCCAGCAGAAGACAGGGAGGCAATCAGCCCCAGCATTTT. This chain joins TRBV28 and TRBJ1-5; 7 bases match TRBD1. The V gene's germline CDR1 is MDHEN and CDR2 SYDVKM. The V and J ends lost 6 bases and 2 bases, in that order; junction bases with no gene match: 4. The CDR3 covers 14 residues.

The chain links TRBV7-9 to TRBJ1-2; 9 nucleotides line up with TRBD1. J was trimmed by 10 bases and V by 6 bases; bases with no gene match: 12. The germline CDR1 and CDR2 sequences are SEHNR and FQNEAQ (reference sequence). CDR3 length: 14 residues. In nucleotides, the CDR3 is TGTGCCAGCAGTGAATCCGGGACAGGGAGTGTCTACACCTTC. It specifies CASSESGTGSVYTF. Drawing the rest from reference TRBV7-9 and TRBJ1-2, the complete variable domain is DTGVSQNPRHKITKRGQNVTFRCDPISEHNRLYWYRQTLGQGPEFLTYFQNEAQLEKSRLLSDRFSAERPKGSFSTLEIQRTEQGDSAMYLCASSESGTGSVYTFGSGTRLTVV.

V and J are TRBV12-3 or TRBV12-4 and TRBJ1-4, with TRBD1 as a possible D gene (5 bases). This CDR3 is 13 amino acids long. Trimming shortened V by 4 bases and J by 8 bases, and 11 bases separated the two germline ends. Here the CDR3 DNA reads TGTGCCAGCAGTTCCCCAGGGAACGAAAAACTGTTTTTT. It is translated as CASSSPGNEKLFF.

The chain couples TRBV6-1 to TRBJ2-2, with 12 bases lining up with TRBD2. Germline V gives CDR1 MNHNS, CDR2 SASEGT. V gave up 0 bases and J gave up 6 bases; unmatched junction bases: 11. CDR3 size: 19 residues. The CDR3 DNA reads as TGTGCCAGCAGTGAAGCGCTTCGAAGGAGACTAGCGGGAGCCGGGGAGCTGTTTTTT. Amino acid sequence: CASSEALRRRLAGAGELFF.

The gene calls are TRBV28 and TRBJ2-7, with 8 bases lining up with TRBD1. Germline trimming cut 7 bases from V and 5 bases from J; bases unmatched to any gene: 13. The CDR3 covers 15 residues. CDR1 and CDR2 from the germline V gene are MDHEN and SYDVKM. The CDR3 here is CASTHRRGRGDEQYF. In DNA form, the CDR3 reads TGTGCCAGCACCCACCGCAGGGGGCGCGGGGACGAGCAGTACTTC.

The chain employs TRBV5-5 and TRBJ1-5; 7 nucleotides align to TRBD1. V was clipped by 1 base and J by 1 base; unmatched bases: 2. Germline V lookup: CDR1 SGHKS, CDR2 YYEKEE (reference sequence). The CDR3 totals 15 residues. As DNA, the CDR3 is TGTGCCAGCAGCTTGACAGGGGCCAGCAATCAGCCCCAGCATTTT. As protein: CASSLTGASNQPQHF.

The V and J genes are TRBV2 and TRBJ1-1; maybe TRBD1 (6 bases). Germline V gives CDR1 SNHLY, CDR2 FYNNEI. The ends were cut back, 10 bases at V and 4 bases at J, with 16 bases in the middle. This CDR3 has 13 amino acids. CDR3 DNA: TGTGCCACCAGGGGTTTCGGGGTCACTGAAGCTTTCTTT. It encodes CATRGFGVTEAFF.

The chain combines TRBV4-1 with TRBJ2-5, with a possible D match to TRBD1 (5 bases). The V end lost 0 bases, the J end lost 3 bases, and 14 bases lay between the germline ends. This CDR3 is 16 amino acids long. Germline V gives CDR1 MGHRA, CDR2 YSYEKL. CDR3 loop: CASSQDRQRGEETQYF. Written as DNA, the CDR3 is TGCGCCAGCAGCCAAGACAGGCAAAGGGGCGAAGAGACCCAGTACTTC.

The chain combines TRBV2 with TRBJ2-1; 8 bases map to TRBD2. The CDR3 extends over 15 amino acids. With 1 base clipped from V and 6 bases from J, the junction kept 5 bases outside the gene matches. Germline V lookup: CDR1 SNHLY, CDR2 FYNNEI. CDR3 in amino acids: CASSEEARGGNEQFF. The CDR3 coding sequence is TGTGCCAGCAGTGAAGAGGCCCGGGGGGGCAATGAGCAGTTCTTC. Drawing the rest from reference TRBV2 and TRBJ2-1, the complete variable domain is EPEVTQTPSHQVTQMGQEVILRCVPISNHLYFYWYRQILGQKVEFLVSFYNNEISEKSEIFDDQFSVERPDGSNFTLKIRSTKLEDSAMYFCASSEEARGGNEQFFGPGTRLTVL.

The rearrangement links TRBV29-1 to TRBJ1-2, with D unclear. Germline loops: CDR1 SQVTM, CDR2 ANQGSEA. With 1 base removed from V and 5 bases from J, the gap between germline ends came to 8 bases. The CDR3 is 12 residues long. The DNA for the CDR3 is TGCAGCGTTGAAGCTACGATTTATGGCTACACCTTC. This gives the protein CSVEATIYGYTF.

This chain uses TRBV28 with TRBJ2-7, with TRBD1 matching over 10 bases. Looked up from germline, CDR1 is MDHEN and CDR2 is SYDVKM. The CDR3 has 13 amino acids. V shed 6 bases, J shed 5 bases, and the junction held 4 bases outside the gene matches. CDR3 loop: CASSTGQGHEQYF. DNA of the CDR3: TGTGCCAGCAGCACGGGACAGGGGCACGAGCAGTACTTC.

The genes are TRBV7-3 and TRBJ2-2, with 14 bases aligning to TRBD2. The V and J ends lost 3 bases and 8 bases, in that order; junction bases with no gene match: 5. Germline CDR1 SGHTA, CDR2 FQGTGA. The CDR3 is made up of 16 amino acids. The CDR3 nucleotides are TGTGCCAGCAGCTTGGGACTAGCGGGAGCTTCTGGGGAGCTGTTTTTT. This gives the protein CASSLGLAGASGELFF. Based on the CDR3 plus reference TRBV7-3 and TRBJ2-2, the full variable domain is GAGVSQTPSNKVTEKGKYVELRCDPISGHTALYWYRQSLGQGPEFLIYFQGTGAADDSGLPNDRFFAVRPEGSVSTLKIQRTERGDSAVYLCASSLGLAGASGELFFGEGSRLTVL.

V usage is TRBV7-2 and J usage is TRBJ2-5; TRBD2 agrees at 16 bases. The CDR3 extends over 17 amino acids. CDR1 SGHTA and CDR2 FQGNSA come from the germline V gene. Trimming removed 0 bases from V and 5 bases from J; junction bases left unmatched: 3. The CDR3 reads CASSLAPGLAGGETQYF. The DNA of the CDR3 is TGTGCCAGCAGCTTAGCCCCGGGACTAGCGGGAGGGGAGACCCAGTACTTC.

The rearrangement links TRBV6-1 to TRBJ1-1; D may be TRBD1 (6 bases). The CDR3 consists of 15 residues. Trimming stripped 3 bases from V and 1 base from J, with 12 bases between. Germline V gene lookup returns CDR1 MNHNS and CDR2 SASEGT. The CDR3 coding sequence is TGTGCCAGCAGTGATCCGAGGACAGCGAACACTGAAGCTTTCTTT. The encoded protein is CASSDPRTANTEAFF.

Concerning this clone: The sample contains more than one DNA sequence encoding this CDR3. The rearrangement joins TRBV19 to TRBJ1-4; weak D call: TRBD1 (5 bases). V lost 2 bases and J lost 5, with 6 bases in between. The CDR3 covers 13 residues. CDR1 and CDR2 from the germline V gene are LNHDA and SQIVND (reference sequence). CDR3 coding DNA: TGTGCCAGTAGTATACGGGGGAATGAAAAACTGTTTTTT. It specifies CASSIRGNEKLFF. The full variable domain, its missing parts supplied by reference TRBV19 and TRBJ1-4, is DGGITQSPKYLFRKEGQNVTLSCEQNLNHDAMYWYRQDPGQGLRLIYYSQIVNDFQKGDIAEGYSVSREKKESFPLTVTSAQKNPTAFYLCASSIRGNEKLFFGSGTQLSVL.